The 6 T cell receptor beta chains below were found in one sample sequenced in a study of long-term antiretroviral therapy in people with HIV. Survey-level resolution applied to immunoSEQ assay v3.0. Libraries were prepared by immunoSEQ multiplex PCR; TCRdb keeps only in-frame clonotypes and omits some of them. The sample yields about 22,000 clones, about nine tenths seen once. The starting material was unsorted PBMCs, obtained 1.8 years before starting antiretroviral therapy. The receptors originated from a woman aged 25 to 39 with HIV.

This chain uses TRBV5-1 with TRBJ2-3; TRBD1 is a possible D gene (5 bases). This CDR3 is built from 18 residues. Trimming pared 0 bases from V and 3 bases from J, leaving 20 bases between. CDR1 and CDR2 (germline): SGHRS, YFSETQ. In DNA form, the CDR3 reads TGCGCCAGCAGCTTGGTTAAAGGCAGGGTATCGATTACAGATACGCAGTATTTT. This sequence encodes CASSLVKGRVSITDTQYF.

A single count supports this clone. The chain is built from TRBV25-1 and TRBJ1-4; possible D gene TRBD1, 6 bases. The length of the CDR3 is 16 residues. The V end was cut by 6 bases, the J end by 4 bases, with 18 bases between. Germline V gene lookup returns CDR1 MGHDK and CDR2 SYGVNS. The CDR3 protein is CASSDGGPFLNEKLFF. The CDR3 bases are TGTGCCAGCAGCGACGGGGGCCCTTTTCTTAATGAAAAACTGTTTTTT.

The rearrangement joins TRBV7-2 to TRBJ1-1; D gene unclear. This CDR3 is 14 amino acids long. Germline CDR1 is SGHTA and CDR2 is FQGNSA. The V end lost 5 bases, the J end lost 5 bases, and 15 bases lay between the germline ends. The CDR3 bases are TGTGCCAGCAGCCGGCCTTTTGGGGAGACTGAAGCTTTCTTT. Amino acids: CASSRPFGETEAFF.

The J gene is TRBJ2-1, the V gene TRBV6-1; 7 positions match TRBD1. Looked up from germline, CDR1 is MNHNS and CDR2 is SASEGT. The J segment lost 4 bases and the V segment lost 7 bases, leaving 7 bases of the junction unmatched. The length of the CDR3 is 14 residues. The CDR3 nucleotides are TGTGCCAGCAATCCGGGACAGAGATACAATGAGCAGTTCTTC. Protein sequence: CASNPGQRYNEQFF.

The chain recombines TRBV11-2 with TRBJ2-1; TRBD1 agrees at 9 bases. Germline V gives CDR1 SGHAT, CDR2 FQNNGV. V shed 8 bases and J 7 bases; nucleotides not matched to a gene: 12. CDR3 size: 15 residues. This CDR3 is CASCLSGTGRNEQFF. The CDR3, as DNA: TGTGCCAGCTGCCTCTCCGGGACAGGGAGGAATGAGCAGTTCTTC.

The genes are TRBV9 and TRBJ1-3; 9 nucleotides align to TRBD1. The CDR3 covers 19 residues. The germline gives CDR1 SGDLS, CDR2 YYNGEE. Germline trimming cut 4 bases from V and 4 bases from J; bases unmatched to any gene: 18. In DNA form, the CDR3 reads TGTGCCAGCAGCCCGATATCTTTCGGACAGGGGAGATCAGGAAACACCATATATTTT. Translating it yields CASSPISFGQGRSGNTIYF.